Sequencing of this T cell receptor (beta chain) was carried out in a study of blood T cell repertoires in COVID-19. Study at large: Sites in the United States, Italy and Spain provided acute and convalescent COVID-19 samples.

Profiling relied on immunoSEQ multiplex PCR, and the TCRdb table lists in-frame clones only, not all of them. The table records 88,000 or so clones, 70% to 80% of them present only once. Germline loops: CDR1 SQVTM, CDR2 ANQGSEA. This CDR3 is 13 amino acids long. The V end was cut by 6 bases, the J end by 8 bases, with 14 bases between. This TCR was sampled from a human donor in a cohort sampled during active COVID-19. The chain carries TRBV29-1 and TRBJ1-6; D perhaps matches TRBD1 (6 bases). The sequenced sample was peripheral blood. CDR3 residues: CSVSTGGDSPLHF. CDR3 bases: TGCAGCGTCTCGACAGGTGGGGATTCACCCCTCCACTTT.